What follows are 29 T cell receptor beta chains derived from one specimen sequenced in a study of tumor-infiltrating lymphocytes in localized non-small cell lung cancer. Assay: immunoSEQ multiplex PCR; the TCRdb copy retains only in-frame clones and omits some. The sample consists of 12,000 or so clones, roughly 80% of them appearing once. The sequenced sample consisted of lung tumor tissue. These receptors were taken from a human donor with non-small cell lung cancer.

This clone has a single count. The chain's CDR3 is CASSSRTGSSYEQYF. The CDR3 DNA sequence: TGTGCCAGCAGCTCACGGACAGGGAGCTCCTACGAGCAGTACTTC. The V call is TRBV11-2, the J call TRBJ2-7; 8 bases align to TRBD1. The CDR3 totals 15 residues. V dropped 4 bases and J dropped 0; count of bases not matched to a gene: 5. Germline lookup yields CDR1 SGHAT and CDR2 FQNNGV.

The chain links TRBV5-1 to TRBJ2-3; unclear D gene. CDR3 length equals 15 residues. Germline CDR1 reads SGHRS; CDR2 reads YFSETQ. Trimming stripped 0 bases from V and 2 bases from J, with 10 bases between. The CDR3 nucleotides read TGCGCCAGCAGCTTGGAGGACGTTGCCACAGATACGCAGTATTTT. Amino acid sequence: CASSLEDVATDTQYF.

The rearrangement links TRBV5-1 to TRBJ2-7; D is perhaps TRBD2 (5 bases). V lost 1 base and J lost 0, with 17 bases in between. The CDR3 sequence is 17 residues long. Germline V gene sequence: CDR1 SGHRS, CDR2 YFSETQ. The CDR3 sequence: CASSLKSGRSSSYEQYF. The DNA of the CDR3 is TGCGCCAGCAGCTTGAAGAGCGGCAGGTCAAGCTCCTACGAGCAGTACTTC.

The table lists this clone with a count of one. The chain carries TRBV6-5 and TRBJ1-6, with a weak D call TRBD1 (6 bases). Germline CDR1 is MNHEY and CDR2 is SVGAGI. CDR3 length: 15 amino acids. Between the trimmed V and J ends, which lost 6 bases and 6 bases, there was a span of 15 bases. CDR3 nucleotides: TGTGCCAGCAGAGACCGGGGACATCCTAATTCACCCCTCCACTTT. Amino acids: CASRDRGHPNSPLHF.

The table lists this clone with a count of one. This rearrangement joins TRBV5-1 to TRBJ2-1; D is perhaps TRBD2 (6 bases). Per germline, CDR1 SGHRS and CDR2 YFSETQ. Trimming shortened V by 8 bases and J by 6 bases, and 15 bases separated the two germline ends. CDR3 length: 13 residues. In DNA form, the CDR3 reads TGCGCCAGTGGCGGGGCAGGGAGCAATGAGCAGTTCTTC. Its translation is CASGGAGSNEQFF.

The chain links TRBV29-1 to TRBJ1-1; perhaps TRBD1 as D (5 bases). The germline CDR1 and CDR2 sequences are SQVTM and ANQGSEA. Between the trimmed V and J ends, which lost 4 bases and 6 bases, there was a span of 24 bases. The CDR3 has 16 residues. CDR3 amino acids: CSVVGFSGGQGAEAFF. As DNA, the CDR3 is TGCAGCGTTGTTGGTTTTTCGGGAGGACAAGGCGCTGAAGCTTTCTTT.

The chain employs TRBV6-1 and TRBJ1-2, with a possible D match to TRBD1 (5 bases). Deletions cut 2 bases from V and 6 bases from J, with 16 bases between. In germline, CDR1 is MNHNS, CDR2 SASEGT. This CDR3 comprises 15 residues. The CDR3 nucleotides read TGTGCCAGCAGTGAATCGGGCAGGGTGGGCGATGGCTACACCTTC. Amino acids: CASSESGRVGDGYTF.

DNA for the CDR3: TGTGCCAGCAGTGCACACAGGGACAATCAGCCCCAGCATTTT. Encoded protein: CASSAHRDNQPQHF. V usage is TRBV2 and J usage is TRBJ1-5; maybe TRBD1 (6 bases). Germline lookup yields CDR1 SNHLY and CDR2 FYNNEI. V was clipped by 4 bases and J by 3 bases, with 10 bases between them. CDR3 length: 14 amino acids.

The rearrangement uses TRBV29-1 and TRBJ1-1, with D perhaps matching TRBD1 (5 bases). The ends were cut back, 4 bases at V and 1 base at J, with 10 bases in the middle. Germline V gene lookup returns CDR1 SQVTM and CDR2 ANQGSEA. This CDR3 has 13 residues. The CDR3 nucleotides are TGCAGCGTTGTGGACAACACGAACACTGAAGCTTTCTTT. This sequence encodes CSVVDNTNTEAFF. The full variable domain, with the rest looked up from reference TRBV29-1 and TRBJ1-1, is SAVISQKPSRDICQRGTSLTIQCQVDSQVTMMFWYRQQPGQSLTLIATANQGSEATYESGFVIDKFPISRPNLTFSTLTVSNMSPEDSSIYLCSVVDNTNTEAFFGQGTRLTVV.

This clone was seen once. V and J are TRBV6-5 and TRBJ1-1, with TRBD1 matching 7 bases. Germline V CDR1 and CDR2: MNHEY, SVGAGI. This CDR3 has 15 amino acids. Trimming at V came to 2 bases and at J to 1 base, leaving 4 bases not matched to a gene. The CDR3 DNA reads TGTGCCAGCAGTTACCCTGGACAGGAGAACACTGAAGCTTTCTTT. Its protein is CASSYPGQENTEAFF.

This chain connects TRBV14 to TRBJ1-2; possible D gene TRBD1, 5 bases. CDR3 length equals 15 residues. The V end was cut by 4 bases, the J end by 3 bases, with 15 bases between. Germline CDR1 is SGHDN and CDR2 is FVKESK. The CDR3 protein is CASSLFGAGDYGYTF. Written as DNA, the CDR3 is TGTGCCAGCAGCCTTTTTGGGGCGGGGGACTATGGCTACACCTTC.

The chain links TRBV10-2 to TRBJ1-1; possibly TRBD1 for D (5 bases). The V end was cut by 2 bases, the J end by 5 bases, with 15 bases between. In germline, CDR1 is WSHSY, CDR2 SAAADI. The CDR3 length is 15 residues. CDR3 sequence (DNA): TGCGCCAGCAGTGAGCGACAGCCGGGTGAGACTGAAGCTTTCTTT. This sequence encodes CASSERQPGETEAFF.

The genes are TRBV6-5 and TRBJ1-2, with unresolved D. V lost 0 bases, J lost 2 bases, and 4 bases lay in between. Germline V gives CDR1 MNHEY, CDR2 SVGAGI. CDR3 size: 13 residues. CDR3 nucleotide sequence: TGTGCCAGCAGTTACTCGACAAACTATGGCTACACCTTC. This sequence encodes CASSYSTNYGYTF.

The chain's CDR3 is CASSGTKSSYEQYF. The CDR3 DNA follows: TGTGCCAGCAGCGGGACAAAGAGCTCCTACGAGCAGTACTTC. This chain connects TRBV7-6 to TRBJ2-7; D is perhaps TRBD1 (6 bases). This CDR3 has 14 residues. Germline CDR1 SGHVS, CDR2 FNYEAQ. V lost 5 bases, J lost 0 bases, and 11 bases lay in between. Full variable domain (outside the CDR3, taken from reference TRBV7-6 and TRBJ2-7): GAGVSQSPRYKVTKRGQDVALRCDPISGHVSLYWYRQALGQGPEFLTYFNYEAQQDKSGLPNDRFSAERPEGSISTLTIQRTEQRDSAMYRCASSGTKSSYEQYFGPGTRLTVT.

The chain joins TRBV5-4 to TRBJ1-1, with a weak D call TRBD1 (6 bases). The CDR3 covers 15 residues. V lost 5 bases, J lost 3 bases, and 17 bases lay in between. CDR1 SGHNT and CDR2 YYREEE come from the germline V gene (reference sequence). CDR3 region: CASRPTGTLDTEAFF. CDR3 DNA: TGTGCCAGCAGACCCACCGGGACATTAGACACTGAAGCTTTCTTT.

The chain joins TRBV19 to TRBJ1-2; 7 bases fit TRBD1. This CDR3 is built from 13 residues. With V trimmed by 3 bases and J by 7 bases, 5 bases remained unmatched. The germline gives CDR1 LNHDA, CDR2 SQIVND (reference sequence). The CDR3 region is CASSMGQSFGYTF. The CDR3 DNA reads TGTGCCAGTAGTATGGGACAGAGCTTTGGCTACACCTTC. The full variable domain, its missing parts supplied by reference TRBV19 and TRBJ1-2, is DGGITQSPKYLFRKEGQNVTLSCEQNLNHDAMYWYRQDPGQGLRLIYYSQIVNDFQKGDIAEGYSVSREKKESFPLTVTSAQKNPTAFYLCASSMGQSFGYTFGSGTRLTVV.

The chain uses TRBV6-1 and TRBJ1-2; tentative D call: TRBD1 (6 bases). This CDR3 spans 15 amino acids. Germline assignment: CDR1 MNHNS and CDR2 SASEGT. V was cut by 2 bases and J by 3 bases, with 13 bases left in between. The CDR3 bases are TGTGCCAGCAGTGAATTAGGGGGGCTGGACTATGGCTACACCTTC. Translation gives CASSELGGLDYGYTF.

This clone was observed a handful of times. V gene TRBV6-4 combines with J gene TRBJ2-3; TRBD2 matches at 8 bases. CDR3 length equals 15 residues. From germline, CDR1 is MRHNA and CDR2 SNTAGT. Trimming removed 0 bases from V and 1 base from J; junction bases left unmatched: 0. Here the CDR3 reads CASSDSRGGTDTQYF. Written as DNA, the CDR3 is TGTGCCAGCAGTGACTCGCGGGGGGGCACAGATACGCAGTATTTT.

The chain joins TRBV19 to TRBJ1-1; 10 nucleotides agree with TRBD1. The CDR3 is 17 amino acids. Germline V gives CDR1 LNHDA, CDR2 SQIVND (reference sequence). The V gene end was trimmed by 4 bases and the J gene end by 0 bases; junction bases not matched to a gene: 8. The CDR3 reads CASSKGQGEAVNTEAFF. CDR3 DNA sequence: TGTGCCAGTAGTAAAGGACAGGGGGAGGCAGTGAACACTGAAGCTTTCTTT.

The chain has TRBV7-7 and TRBJ1-1; D ambiguous. V gave up 2 bases and J gave up 2 bases, with 6 bases separating them. The CDR3 loop spans 13 amino acids. Germline V lookup: CDR1 SSHAT, CDR2 FNYEAQ (reference sequence). CDR3 sequence (DNA): TGTGCCAGCAGCTTAAAGGAAAACACTGAAGCTTTCTTT. Amino acids: CASSLKENTEAFF.

The chain links TRBV2 to TRBJ2-5; 7 bases align to TRBD2. The CDR3 is 12 amino acids. Germline values: CDR1 SNHLY, CDR2 FYNNEI. The trim removed 6 bases at V and 6 bases at J, leaving 4 bases unmatched. The CDR3 nucleotides read TGTGCCAGCAGGGCGGGGGAAAAGACCCAGTACTTC. As protein: CASRAGEKTQYF. The variable domain in full, with the rest retrieved from reference TRBV2 and TRBJ2-5, is EPEVTQTPSHQVTQMGQEVILRCVPISNHLYFYWYRQILGQKVEFLVSFYNNEISEKSEIFDDQFSVERPDGSNFTLKIRSTKLEDSAMYFCASRAGEKTQYFGPGTRLLVL.

The rearrangement uses TRBV7-2 and TRBJ2-3, with unresolved D. V lost 2 bases and J lost 5, with 5 bases in between. The CDR3 has 12 residues. Looked up from germline, CDR1 is SGHTA and CDR2 is FQGNSA. This CDR3 is CASSLSIDTQYF. The CDR3 DNA is TGTGCCAGCAGCTTATCGATAGATACGCAGTATTTT. The full variable domain, completed using reference TRBV7-2 and TRBJ2-3, is GAGVSQSPSNKVTEKGKDVELRCDPISGHTALYWYRQSLGQGLEFLIYFQGNSAPDKSGLPSDRFSAERTGGSVSTLTIQRTQQEDSAVYLCASSLSIDTQYFGPGTRLTVL.

As DNA, the CDR3 is TGTGCCAGCAAGGGGGGACAGAACCAAGAGACCCAGTACTTC. This sequence encodes CASKGGQNQETQYF. The J gene is TRBJ2-5, the V gene TRBV14; D possibly corresponds to TRBD1 (7 bases). This CDR3 comprises 14 residues. In germline, CDR1 is SGHDN, CDR2 FVKESK. The V and J ends lost 7 bases and 0 bases respectively, with 12 bases between them.

V is TRBV10-3 and J is TRBJ2-5, with 8 bases lining up with TRBD2. The V gene's germline CDR1 is ENHRY and CDR2 SYGVKD. The ends lost 2 bases at V and 4 bases at J; junction bases unmatched: 12. The CDR3 contains 17 residues. The CDR3: CAISETPGLGGRETQYF. The CDR3 DNA follows: TGTGCCATCAGTGAGACTCCGGGACTAGGGGGGCGAGAGACCCAGTACTTC.

The rearrangement joins TRBV29-1 to TRBJ2-7; the D call may be TRBD1 or TRBD2 (5 bases each). CDR1 SQVTM and CDR2 ANQGSEA come from the germline V gene. The V end was cut by 7 bases, the J end by 0 bases, with 13 bases between. The CDR3 contains 13 residues. As DNA, the CDR3 is TGCAGCGCCCGGGACCAGAACTCCTACGAGCAGTACTTC. Residues: CSARDQNSYEQYF.

The chain couples TRBV18 to TRBJ1-5, with unresolved D. This CDR3 is built from 13 residues. Trimming removed 6 bases from V and 7 bases from J, with 13 bases in between. Germline V gene data show CDR1 as KGHSH and CDR2 as LQKENI. The CDR3 DNA is TGTGCCAGCTCGGGCTCGGTCGAGCAGCCCCAGCATTTT. Translation: CASSGSVEQPQHF. The whole variable domain, remainder taken from reference TRBV18 and TRBJ1-5, is NAGVMQNPRHLVRRRGQEARLRCSPMKGHSHVYWYRQLPEEGLKFMVYLQKENIIDESGMPKERFSAEFPKEGPSILRIQQVVRGDSAAYFCASSGSVEQPQHFGDGTRLSIL.

This clone was recorded only once. The CDR3: CASSIEARFNYGYTF. The CDR3 bases are TGTGCCAGTAGTATAGAGGCCAGGTTTAACTATGGCTACACCTTC. The chain joins TRBV19 to TRBJ1-2; no clear D. Trimming stripped 0 bases from V and 1 base from J, with 9 bases between. The germline V gene has CDR1 LNHDA and CDR2 SQIVND (reference sequence). This CDR3 region has 15 residues.

This rearrangement joins TRBV30 to TRBJ1-6; 7 nucleotides match TRBD1. Per the germline V gene, CDR1 is GTSNPN and CDR2 is SVGIG (reference sequence). Trimming removed 2 bases from V and 10 bases from J; junction bases left unmatched: 17. The CDR3 contains 17 residues. CDR3 amino acids: CAWSLNEGRGTGSPLHF. CDR3 bases: TGTGCCTGGAGTCTGAACGAAGGCAGGGGGACGGGGTCACCCCTCCACTTT.

The chain joins TRBV18 to TRBJ1-2, with TRBD1 as a possible D gene (6 bases). Germline CDR1 KGHSH, CDR2 LQKENI. Trimming took off 2 bases at V and 0 bases at J, with 10 bases between the two ends. This CDR3 has 15 amino acids. The CDR3 sequence is CASSPRGASNYGYTF. CDR3 DNA: TGTGCCAGCTCACCAAGGGGGGCCTCTAACTATGGCTACACCTTC. Using reference TRBV18 and TRBJ1-2 for the parts outside the CDR3, the full variable domain is NAGVMQNPRHLVRRRGQEARLRCSPMKGHSHVYWYRQLPEEGLKFMVYLQKENIIDESGMPKERFSAEFPKEGPSILRIQQVVRGDSAAYFCASSPRGASNYGYTFGSGTRLTVV.